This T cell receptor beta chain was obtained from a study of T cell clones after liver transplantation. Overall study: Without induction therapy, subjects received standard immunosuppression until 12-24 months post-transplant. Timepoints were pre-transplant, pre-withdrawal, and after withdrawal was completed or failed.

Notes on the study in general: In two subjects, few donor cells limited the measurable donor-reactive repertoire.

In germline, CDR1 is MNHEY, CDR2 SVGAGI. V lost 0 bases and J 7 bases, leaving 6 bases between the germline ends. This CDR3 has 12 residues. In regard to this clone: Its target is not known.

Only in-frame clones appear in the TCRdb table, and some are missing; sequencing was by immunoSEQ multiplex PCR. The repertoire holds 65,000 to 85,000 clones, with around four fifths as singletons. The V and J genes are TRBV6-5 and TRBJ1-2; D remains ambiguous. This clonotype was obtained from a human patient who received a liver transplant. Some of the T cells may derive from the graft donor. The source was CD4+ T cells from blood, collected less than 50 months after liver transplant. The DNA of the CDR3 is TGTGCCAGCAGTTACTCGACTTTTGGCTACACCTTC. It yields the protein CASSYSTFGYTF.